This T cell receptor beta chain was observed in a study of cytomegalovirus exposure and HLA in healthy donors. Healthy donors of bone marrow made up the group. A multiplex PCR was run with 60 Vbeta primers and 13 Jbeta primers. TCRdb keeps only in-frame clones here, not all; method: immunoSEQ multiplex PCR. The data show about 150,000 clones, around 82% seen once. This TCR was recovered from a woman aged 50 to 60 in good health and CMV-seropositive. Sample: PBMCs.

The CDR3 loop reads CASSGWAGTGGYTEAFF. The CDR3 DNA follows: TGTGCCAGCAGTGGATGGGCGGGGACAGGGGGATACACTGAAGCTTTCTTT. The J gene is TRBJ1-1, the V gene TRBV6-1; 11 bases are shared with TRBD1. V lost 4 bases and J lost 3; bases outside the gene matches: 10. There are 17 residues in the CDR3. The germline CDR1 and CDR2 sequences are MNHNS and SASEGT.